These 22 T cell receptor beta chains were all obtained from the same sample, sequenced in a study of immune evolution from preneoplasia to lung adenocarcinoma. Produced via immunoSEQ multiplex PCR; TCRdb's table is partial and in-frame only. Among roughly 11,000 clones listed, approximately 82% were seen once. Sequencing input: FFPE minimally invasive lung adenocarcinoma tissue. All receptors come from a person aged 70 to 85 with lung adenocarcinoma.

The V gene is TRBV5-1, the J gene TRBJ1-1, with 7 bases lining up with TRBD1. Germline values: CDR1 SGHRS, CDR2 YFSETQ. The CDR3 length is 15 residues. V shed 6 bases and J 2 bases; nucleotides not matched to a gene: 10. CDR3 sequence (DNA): TGCGCCAGCACCCGAGAGGAGGGGGCTAACACTGAAGCTTTCTTT. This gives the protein CASTREEGANTEAFF.

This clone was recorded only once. CDR3 sequence (DNA): TGCGCCAGCAGCTGGGGGGGGACTAGCGGGAGCGAGCAGTACTTC. It translates to CASSWGGTSGSEQYF. The gene calls are TRBV5-1 and TRBJ2-7; TRBD2 matches at 14 bases. The ends lost 3 bases at V and 6 bases at J; junction bases unmatched: 5. The germline V gene has CDR1 SGHRS and CDR2 YFSETQ. The CDR3 loop spans 15 amino acids. Full variable domain (remainder filled in from reference TRBV5-1 and TRBJ2-7): KAGVTQTPRYLIKTRGQQVTLSCSPISGHRSVSWYQQTPGQGLQFLFEYFSETQRNKGNFPGRFSGRQFSNSRSEMNVSTLELGDSALYLCASSWGGTSGSEQYFGPGTRLTVT.

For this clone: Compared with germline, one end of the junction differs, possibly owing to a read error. Here the CDR3 DNA reads TGTGCCAGTAGTTTACTGACTAGCGGGAGGGTAAATGAGCAGTTCTTC. Encoded protein: CASSLLTSGRVNEQFF. The genes are TRBV27 and TRBJ2-1; 14 nucleotides line up with TRBD2. The CDR3 has 16 residues. Germline CDR1 reads MNHEY; CDR2 reads SMNVEV (reference sequence).

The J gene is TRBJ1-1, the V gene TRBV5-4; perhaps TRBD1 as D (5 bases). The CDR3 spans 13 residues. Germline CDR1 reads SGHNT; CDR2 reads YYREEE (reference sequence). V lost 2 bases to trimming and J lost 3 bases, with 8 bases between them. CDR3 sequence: CASSFKQDTEAFF. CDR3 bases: TGTGCCAGCAGCTTTAAACAGGACACTGAAGCTTTCTTT.

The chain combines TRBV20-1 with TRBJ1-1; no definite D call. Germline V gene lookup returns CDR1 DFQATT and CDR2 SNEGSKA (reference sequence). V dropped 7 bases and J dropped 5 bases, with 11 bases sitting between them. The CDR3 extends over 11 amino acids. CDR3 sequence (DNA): TGCAGTGGTTATGGAGGGACTGAAGCTTTCTTT. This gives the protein CSGYGGTEAFF.

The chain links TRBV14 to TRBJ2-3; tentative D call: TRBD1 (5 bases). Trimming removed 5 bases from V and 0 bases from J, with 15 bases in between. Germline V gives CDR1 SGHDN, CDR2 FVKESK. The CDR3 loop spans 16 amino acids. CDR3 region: CASSSLIGVSTDTQYF. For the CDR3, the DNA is TGTGCCAGCAGCTCCCTTATAGGGGTGAGCACAGATACGCAGTATTTT.

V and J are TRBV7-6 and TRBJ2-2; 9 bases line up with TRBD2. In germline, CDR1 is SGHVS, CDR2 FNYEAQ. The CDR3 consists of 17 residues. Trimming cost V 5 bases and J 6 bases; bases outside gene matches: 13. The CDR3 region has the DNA TGTGCCAGCAGCCCCCGCTCAGCGGGGGGTTTCTCCGGGGAGCTGTTTTTT. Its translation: CASSPRSAGGFSGELFF.

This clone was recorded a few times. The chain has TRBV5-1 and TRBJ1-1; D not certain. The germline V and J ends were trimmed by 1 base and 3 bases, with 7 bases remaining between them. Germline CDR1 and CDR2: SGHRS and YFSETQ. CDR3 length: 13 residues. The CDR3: CASSLLWDTEAFF. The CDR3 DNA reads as TGCGCCAGCAGCTTGTTGTGGGACACTGAAGCTTTCTTT.

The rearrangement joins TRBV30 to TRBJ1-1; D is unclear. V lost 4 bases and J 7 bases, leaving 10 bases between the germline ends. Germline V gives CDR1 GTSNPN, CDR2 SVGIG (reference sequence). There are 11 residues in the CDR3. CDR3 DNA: TGTGCCTGGACCGTAGAGGGTGAAGCTTTCTTT. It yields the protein CAWTVEGEAFF.

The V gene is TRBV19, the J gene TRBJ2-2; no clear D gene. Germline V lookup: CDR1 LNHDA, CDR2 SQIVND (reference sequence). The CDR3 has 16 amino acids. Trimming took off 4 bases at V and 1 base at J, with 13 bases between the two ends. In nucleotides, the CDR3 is TGTGCCAGTAGTAGGGAAAGACCCCGGAACACCGGGGAGCTGTTTTTT. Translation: CASSRERPRNTGELFF.

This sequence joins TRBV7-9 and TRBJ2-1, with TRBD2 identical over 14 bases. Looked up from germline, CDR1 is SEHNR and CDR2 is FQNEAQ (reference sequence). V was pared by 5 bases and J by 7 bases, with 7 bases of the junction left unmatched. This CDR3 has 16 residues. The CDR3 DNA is TGTGCCAGCAGCCTGTGGACTAGCGGGAGGACGAATGAGCAGTTCTTC. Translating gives CASSLWTSGRTNEQFF.

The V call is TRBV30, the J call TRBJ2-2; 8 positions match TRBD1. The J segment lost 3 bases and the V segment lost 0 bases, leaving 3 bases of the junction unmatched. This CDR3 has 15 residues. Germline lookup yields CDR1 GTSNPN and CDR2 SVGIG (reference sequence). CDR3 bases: TGTGCCTGGAGTGTCCGGGACAGGTACACCGGGGAGCTGTTTTTT. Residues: CAWSVRDRYTGELFF.

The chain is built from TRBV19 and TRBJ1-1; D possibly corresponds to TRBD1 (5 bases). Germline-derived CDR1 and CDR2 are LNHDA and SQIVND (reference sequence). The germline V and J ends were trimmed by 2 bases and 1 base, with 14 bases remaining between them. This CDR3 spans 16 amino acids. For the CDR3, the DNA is TGTGCCAGTAGTATAAGATCGGGACGGACGAACACTGAAGCTTTCTTT. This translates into CASSIRSGRTNTEAFF.

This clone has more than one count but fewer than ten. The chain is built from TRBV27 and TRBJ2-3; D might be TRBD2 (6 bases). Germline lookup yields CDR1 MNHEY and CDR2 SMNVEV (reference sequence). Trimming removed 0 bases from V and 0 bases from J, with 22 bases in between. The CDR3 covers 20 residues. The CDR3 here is CASSLSLGRSGGVSTDTQYF. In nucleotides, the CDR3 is TGTGCCAGCAGTTTATCCCTCGGTAGGTCGGGCGGGGTTAGCACAGATACGCAGTATTTT.

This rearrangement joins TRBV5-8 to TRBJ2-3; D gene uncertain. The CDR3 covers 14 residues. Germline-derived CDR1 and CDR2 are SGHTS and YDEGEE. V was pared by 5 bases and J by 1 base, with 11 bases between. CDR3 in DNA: TGTGCCAGCAGATTAAGACACGGCACAGATACGCAGTATTTT. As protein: CASRLRHGTDTQYF.

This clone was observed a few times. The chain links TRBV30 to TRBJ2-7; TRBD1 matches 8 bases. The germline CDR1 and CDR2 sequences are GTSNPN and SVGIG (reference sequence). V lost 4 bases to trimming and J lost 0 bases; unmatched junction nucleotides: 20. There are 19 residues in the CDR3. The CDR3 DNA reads TGTGCCTGGACATATCCGACAGGGGTTGTCGCGGGCGACTCCTACGAGCAGTACTTC. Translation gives CAWTYPTGVVAGDSYEQYF.

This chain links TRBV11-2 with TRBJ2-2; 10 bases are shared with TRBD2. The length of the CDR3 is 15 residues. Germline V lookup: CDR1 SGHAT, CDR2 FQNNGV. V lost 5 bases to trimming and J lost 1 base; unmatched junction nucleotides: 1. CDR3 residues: CASSRTSGNTGELFF. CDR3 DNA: TGTGCCAGCAGCCGGACTAGCGGGAACACCGGGGAGCTGTTTTTT.

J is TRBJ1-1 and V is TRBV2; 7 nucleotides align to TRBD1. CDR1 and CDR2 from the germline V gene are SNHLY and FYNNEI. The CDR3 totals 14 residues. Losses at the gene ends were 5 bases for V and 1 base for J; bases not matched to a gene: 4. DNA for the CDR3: TGTGCCAGCAGTTGGACAGGTGAGAACACTGAAGCTTTCTTT. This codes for CASSWTGENTEAFF.

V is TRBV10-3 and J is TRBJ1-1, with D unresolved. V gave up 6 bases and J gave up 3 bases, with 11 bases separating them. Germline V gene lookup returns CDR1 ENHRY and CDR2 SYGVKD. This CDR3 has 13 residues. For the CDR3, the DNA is TGTGCCATCAGCGGGTCCAAGGACACTGAAGCTTTCTTT. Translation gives CAISGSKDTEAFF.

Written as DNA, the CDR3 is TGCAGCGTTGTCCCTACCTCCGACCCCAATGGCTACACCTTC. Its protein is CSVVPTSDPNGYTF. The rearrangement uses TRBV29-1 and TRBJ1-2; D is uncertain. The V end lost 4 bases, the J end lost 6 bases, and 18 bases lay between the germline ends. Germline V gene data show CDR1 as SQVTM and CDR2 as ANQGSEA. The CDR3 has 14 amino acids.

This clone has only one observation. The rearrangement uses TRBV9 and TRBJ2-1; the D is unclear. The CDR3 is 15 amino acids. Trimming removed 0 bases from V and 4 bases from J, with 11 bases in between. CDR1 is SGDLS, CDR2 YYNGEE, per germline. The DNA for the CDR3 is TGTGCCAGCAGCGTAGATCCCGCCGGATACAATGAGCAGTTCTTC. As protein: CASSVDPAGYNEQFF. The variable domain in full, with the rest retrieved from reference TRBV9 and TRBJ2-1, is DSGVTQTPKHLITATGQRVTLRCSPRSGDLSVYWYQQSLDQGLQFLIQYYNGEERAKGNILERFSAQQFPDLHSELNLSSLELGDSALYFCASSVDPAGYNEQFFGPGTRLTVL.

CDR3 nucleotide sequence: TGTGCCAGCAGCCAAGGCTCCAAAGCAGATACGCAGTATTTT. It translates to CASSQGSKADTQYF. This chain links TRBV4-2 with TRBJ2-3; D not resolved. V lost 1 base and J 4 bases, leaving 9 bases between the germline ends. The CDR3 is 14 amino acids. Germline lookup yields CDR1 LGHNA and CDR2 YNFKEQ.